Following are 29 T cell receptor beta chains from one sample sequenced in a study of cytomegalovirus exposure and HLA in healthy donors (dated by TCRdb to about 2017). The library was built by means of the immunoSEQ multiplex PCR assay. For the multiplex PCR, a mixture combining 60 forward primers for TCR Vbeta segments and 13 reverse primers for TCR Jbeta segments was used. Here the immuneACCESS table is served through TCRdb, limited to in-frame sequences with V and J called. Missing clones are a known gap in these copies; in checked studies unresolved V genes cover under half, and the rest lacks a known reason. This sample has some 120,000 clones in its table, and about three quarters of those were observed once. Of the sample, 6.6% is held by the ten largest clones. What was sequenced was PBMCs. The receptors here all came from a man aged 35 to 55 in good health and CMV-seropositive.

V is TRBV28 and J is TRBJ1-3; D gene unclear. Per the germline V gene, CDR1 is MDHEN and CDR2 is SYDVKM. Trimming shortened V by 5 bases and J by 0 bases, and 14 bases separated the two germline ends. The CDR3 totals 16 residues. CDR3 loop: CASSQAQLTSGNTIYF. The CDR3 DNA follows: TGTGCCAGCAGTCAAGCGCAGCTCACCTCTGGAAACACCATATATTTT.

V gene TRBV5-6 combines with J gene TRBJ2-1; possibly TRBD2 for D (6 bases). The CDR3 contains 16 residues. Germline CDR1 SGHDT, CDR2 YYEEEE. Trimming left V 0 bases short and J 1 base short, with 11 bases between. The DNA for the CDR3 is TGTGCCAGCAGCTTGGCCGGTAGCGGATCCTACAATGAGCAGTTCTTC. Its protein is CASSLAGSGSYNEQFF. Complete variable domain (other parts from reference TRBV5-6 and TRBJ2-1): DAGVTQSPTHLIKTRGQQVTLRCSPKSGHDTVSWYQQALGQGPQFIFQYYEEEERQRGNFPDRFSGHQFPNYSSELNVNALLLGDSALYLCASSLAGSGSYNEQFFGPGTRLTVL.

The chain links TRBV11-2 to TRBJ2-7; weak D call: TRBD2 (5 bases). V shed 1 base and J shed 3 bases, with 10 bases lying between them. The CDR3 is made up of 14 amino acids. Germline CDR1 and CDR2: SGHAT and FQNNGV. The CDR3 sequence is CASSLAGYGYEQYF. CDR3 sequence (DNA): TGTGCCAGCAGCTTAGCGGGATACGGCTACGAGCAGTACTTC.

The chain uses TRBV27 and TRBJ2-7, with 11 positions matching TRBD1. The V gene end was trimmed by 3 bases and the J gene end by 3 bases; junction bases not matched to a gene: 1. The germline CDR1 and CDR2 sequences are MNHEY and SMNVEV (reference sequence). The CDR3 has 14 amino acids. The CDR3 DNA reads as TGTGCCAGCAGTTTCGGGACAGGGGGCTACGAGCAGTACTTC. Translated, it gives CASSFGTGGYEQYF.

The chain employs TRBV15 and TRBJ1-3; TRBD1 might be the D (6 bases). Germline V gives CDR1 LNHNV, CDR2 YYDKDF (reference sequence). Trimming cost V 1 base and J 2 bases, with 12 bases left between them. CDR3 size: 16 residues. This CDR3 reads CATSRAYPGAGNTIYF. In nucleotides, the CDR3 is TGTGCCACCAGCAGAGCCTACCCAGGGGCTGGAAACACCATATATTTT.

The chain joins TRBV28 to TRBJ2-1; 9 bases agree with TRBD1. V lost 5 bases to trimming and J lost 1 base; unmatched junction nucleotides: 6. The germline V gene has CDR1 MDHEN and CDR2 SYDVKM. There are 16 residues in the CDR3. The CDR3 DNA reads as TGTGCCAGCAGTCCGATAGGACAGGGGTCCTACAATGAGCAGTTCTTC. The encoded protein is CASSPIGQGSYNEQFF.

The chain joins TRBV28 to TRBJ2-7, with 7 bases identical to TRBD1. Trimming took 4 bases from V and 2 from J; bases not matched to a gene: 5. Germline CDR1 and CDR2: MDHEN and SYDVKM. The length of the CDR3 is 14 residues. CDR3 sequence: CASSYRGYPYEQYF. The CDR3 nucleotides are TGTGCCAGCAGTTACAGGGGCTATCCCTACGAGCAGTACTTC.

CDR3 in amino acids: CASTRLPGGGQPQHF. Here the CDR3 DNA reads TGTGCCAGCACTAGACTTCCGGGGGGCGGTCAGCCCCAGCATTTT. This chain links TRBV6-1 with TRBJ1-5; possible D gene TRBD1, 6 bases. The CDR3 is 15 residues long. The germline gives CDR1 MNHNS, CDR2 SASEGT. V was pared by 7 bases and J by 6 bases, with 19 bases between.

V and J are TRBV29-1 and TRBJ1-4, with D possibly being TRBD1 (6 bases). The V gene lost 7 bases and the J gene lost 4 bases, with 16 bases spanning the gap. The CDR3 spans 14 residues. CDR1 SQVTM and CDR2 ANQGSEA come from the germline V gene. CDR3 in amino acids: CSALRTDFNEKLFF. The CDR3 bases are TGCAGCGCCCTTAGGACAGACTTTAATGAAAAACTGTTTTTT.

The DNA for the CDR3 is TGTGCCACCAGCAGCATCGAGGTGGGCACCGGGGAGCTGTTTTTT. As protein: CATSSIEVGTGELFF. This chain links TRBV15 with TRBJ2-2; D not resolved. The CDR3 totals 15 residues. V gave up 3 bases and J gave up 4 bases, with 12 bases separating them. Looked up from germline, CDR1 is LNHNV and CDR2 is YYDKDF (reference sequence). Full variable domain (missing parts from reference TRBV15 and TRBJ2-2): DAMVIQNPRYQVTQFGKPVTLSCSQTLNHNVMYWYQQKSSQAPKLLFHYYDKDFNNEADTPDNFQSRRPNTSFCFLDIRSPGLGDTAMYLCATSSIEVGTGELFFGEGSRLTVL.

The chain joins TRBV10-3 to TRBJ1-1, with a tentative D call TRBD1 (5 bases). Germline loops: CDR1 ENHRY, CDR2 SYGVKD. Trimming shortened V by 6 bases and J by 11 bases, and 13 bases separated the two germline ends. The CDR3 runs to 11 residues. CDR3 amino acids: CAIRAGFGAFF. The CDR3 coding sequence is TGTGCCATCAGGGCAGGGTTTGGGGCTTTCTTT.

This chain joins TRBV11-1 and TRBJ2-2, with 7 bases fitting TRBD1. This CDR3 contains 18 residues. The V gene's germline CDR1 is SGHAT and CDR2 FQDESV (reference sequence). V trimming: 2 bases; J trimming: 3 bases; junction bases outside the gene matches: 12. CDR3 DNA sequence: TGTGCCAGCAGCTTATCGTGGCAGGGGGAAGATGACACCGGGGAGCTGTTTTTT. Residues: CASSLSWQGEDDTGELFF. The entire variable domain, with the rest obtained from reference TRBV11-1 and TRBJ2-2, is as follows: EAEVAQSPRYKITEKSQAVAFWCDPISGHATLYWYRQILGQGPELLVQFQDESVVDDSQLPKDRFSAERLKGVDSTLKIQPAELGDSAMYLCASSLSWQGEDDTGELFFGEGSRLTVL.

V gene TRBV29-1 combines with J gene TRBJ1-1, with 8 nucleotides matching TRBD1. Per the germline V gene, CDR1 is SQVTM and CDR2 is ANQGSEA. The CDR3 has 14 residues. Trimming at V came to 4 bases and at J to 3 bases, leaving 7 bases not matched to a gene. CDR3 DNA sequence: TGCAGCGTTGCACAGGGGGTGATTCACACTGAAGCTTTCTTT. Translation: CSVAQGVIHTEAFF.

Only a few counts were recorded for this clone. This chain links TRBV28 with TRBJ1-1; weak D call: TRBD1 (5 bases). The CDR3 has 15 residues. Trimming removed 1 base from V and 4 bases from J, with 13 bases in between. Germline values: CDR1 MDHEN, CDR2 SYDVKM. Here the CDR3 reads CASSLSALGGTEAFF. Here the CDR3 DNA reads TGTGCCAGCAGTTTATCGGCCCTCGGGGGCACTGAAGCTTTCTTT.

This chain uses TRBV5-4 with TRBJ2-1; a possible D gene is TRBD2 (6 bases). V was shortened by 5 bases and J by 1 base, with 16 bases between the two germline ends. The germline V gene has CDR1 SGHNT and CDR2 YYREEE (reference sequence). The CDR3 is 16 residues long. The CDR3 sequence is CASSPRRERSYNEQFF. For the CDR3, the DNA is TGTGCCAGCAGTCCGCGGAGGGAGAGGTCCTACAATGAGCAGTTCTTC.

The chain employs TRBV6-1 and TRBJ2-7; D not resolved. The germline V gene has CDR1 MNHNS and CDR2 SASEGT. The CDR3 sequence is 13 residues long. The V and J ends lost 0 bases and 3 bases respectively, with 6 bases between them. CDR3 in amino acids: CASSEASSYEQYF. The DNA of the CDR3 is TGTGCCAGCAGTGAAGCCTCGAGCTACGAGCAGTACTTC.

This chain uses TRBV27 with TRBJ1-5, with 7 bases fitting TRBD1. From germline, CDR1 is MNHEY and CDR2 SMNVEV (reference sequence). This CDR3 has 15 residues. Trimming cost V 5 bases and J 5 bases; bases outside gene matches: 9. CDR3 region: CASSLNRGADQPQHF. The CDR3 DNA sequence: TGTGCCAGCAGTCTAAACAGGGGTGCCGATCAGCCCCAGCATTTT.

This clone has only one observation. The chain couples TRBV18 to TRBJ2-1; D is undetermined. Germline V CDR1 and CDR2: KGHSH, LQKENI. V was clipped by 3 bases and J by 9 bases, with 12 bases between them. CDR3 length: 13 amino acids. The CDR3 reads CASSPNTVIEQFF. CDR3 nucleotides: TGTGCCAGCTCACCGAATACGGTTATTGAGCAGTTCTTC.

The chain uses TRBV19 and TRBJ2-5, with 7 bases fitting TRBD1. There are 16 residues in the CDR3. The germline gives CDR1 LNHDA, CDR2 SQIVND (reference sequence). Unmatched junction bases numbered 12, after V lost 3 bases and J lost 5 bases. CDR3 coding DNA: TGTGCCAGTAGTATGGGACCGGGACAGCGCGGGGAGACCCAGTACTTC. It translates to CASSMGPGQRGETQYF.

V gene TRBV27 combines with J gene TRBJ2-7, with a tentative D call TRBD1 (6 bases). Germline loops: CDR1 MNHEY, CDR2 SMNVEV (reference sequence). CDR3 size: 13 residues. V lost 8 bases and J lost 2, with 13 bases in between. The CDR3 loop is CASAFGQTYEQYF. As DNA, the CDR3 is TGTGCCAGCGCCTTTGGACAGACCTACGAGCAGTACTTC.

A note on this clone: The junction and the germline gene differ at one end; a read error may be behind it. At the DNA level, this CDR3 is encoded by other sequences in the same sample as well. CDR3 loop: CSSSLVQGEAFF. The CDR3 DNA is TGTTCCAGCAGCTTAGTGCAGGGTGAAGCTTTCTTT. The chain uses TRBV7-9 and TRBJ1-1; tentatively, D is TRBD1 (5 bases). CDR3 length equals 12 residues. The germline V gene has CDR1 SEHNR and CDR2 FQNEAQ (reference sequence).

The chain couples TRBV28 to TRBJ2-7, with 8 bases matching TRBD1. CDR1 and CDR2 from the germline V gene are MDHEN and SYDVKM. Trimming removed 3 bases from V and 2 bases from J; junction bases left unmatched: 3. The CDR3 runs to 14 residues. CDR3 sequence: CASSLTGDPYEQYF. The CDR3 region has the DNA TGTGCCAGCAGTTTGACAGGGGATCCCTACGAGCAGTACTTC.

The chain links TRBV5-4 to TRBJ1-1, with D perhaps TRBD1 (5 bases). V was clipped by 5 bases and J by 1 base, with 12 bases between them. Germline lookup yields CDR1 SGHNT and CDR2 YYREEE (reference sequence). The CDR3 is made up of 14 amino acids. The CDR3 reads CASSPDSANTEAFF. For the CDR3, the DNA is TGTGCCAGCAGTCCCGACAGTGCGAACACTGAAGCTTTCTTT.

The chain joins TRBV15 to TRBJ2-7; 13 positions match TRBD2. V lost 5 bases, J lost 4 bases, and 17 bases stayed unmatched. CDR3 length: 19 residues. In germline, CDR1 is LNHNV, CDR2 YYDKDF (reference sequence). Here the CDR3 DNA reads TGTGCCACCAGCCGGGGTAGGACTAGCGGGAGACGATCCCAATACGAGCAGTACTTC. It is translated as CATSRGRTSGRRSQYEQYF.

The rearrangement joins TRBV10-1 to TRBJ2-1; tentatively, D is TRBD2 (6 bases). This CDR3 is 13 amino acids long. The germline V and J ends were trimmed by 3 bases and 6 bases, with 9 bases remaining between them. Germline V lookup: CDR1 WNHNN, CDR2 SYGVQD (reference sequence). CDR3 protein: CASSDWRGNEQFF. The CDR3 bases are TGCGCCAGCAGTGACTGGAGGGGCAATGAGCAGTTCTTC.

This clone was recorded a few times. This rearrangement joins TRBV5-1 to TRBJ2-5, with D maybe TRBD2 (5 bases). Germline V gene sequence: CDR1 SGHRS, CDR2 YFSETQ. The V gene lost 4 bases and the J gene lost 4 bases, with 17 bases spanning the gap. The length of the CDR3 is 15 residues. The CDR3 DNA reads TGCGCCAGCAGCCCCCGGACTCGACCTACAGAGACCCAGTACTTC. Translating it yields CASSPRTRPTETQYF.

This sequence joins TRBV30 and TRBJ1-5; a possible D gene is TRBD1 (6 bases). Deletions cut 0 bases from V and 5 bases from J, with 8 bases between. From germline, CDR1 is GTSNPN and CDR2 SVGIG (reference sequence). The CDR3 covers 13 residues. For the CDR3, the DNA is TGTGCCTGGAGTGTAGGGGGGGATCAGCCCCAGCATTTT. Protein: CAWSVGGDQPQHF. The full variable domain, with the rest looked up from reference TRBV30 and TRBJ1-5, is SQTIHQWPATLVQPVGSPLSLECTVEGTSNPNLYWYRQAAGRGLQLLFYSVGIGQISSEVPQNLSASRPQDRQFILSSKKLLLSDSGFYLCAWSVGGDQPQHFGDGTRLSIL.

The V call is TRBV15, the J call TRBJ1-1; perhaps TRBD1 as D (5 bases). The germline gives CDR1 LNHNV, CDR2 YYDKDF (reference sequence). V shed 5 bases and J shed 1 base, with 14 bases lying between them. The CDR3 is 15 amino acids. CDR3 coding DNA: TGTGCCACCAGCGCCGGCAGGGCGCGGAACACTGAAGCTTTCTTT. Translated: CATSAGRARNTEAFF. The full variable domain, its missing parts supplied by reference TRBV15 and TRBJ1-1, is DAMVIQNPRYQVTQFGKPVTLSCSQTLNHNVMYWYQQKSSQAPKLLFHYYDKDFNNEADTPDNFQSRRPNTSFCFLDIRSPGLGDTAMYLCATSAGRARNTEAFFGQGTRLTVV.

The CDR3 region is CASSTRGANRGNQPQHF. CDR3 nucleotides: TGTGCCAGTAGTACCCGTGGGGCAAATCGGGGCAATCAGCCCCAGCATTTT. The rearrangement links TRBV19 to TRBJ1-5; possibly TRBD1 for D (5 bases). The CDR3 covers 17 residues. Between the trimmed V and J ends, which lost 4 bases and 2 bases, there was a span of 18 bases. The germline V gene has CDR1 LNHDA and CDR2 SQIVND (reference sequence).